Included here is one T cell receptor beta chain sequence, with context. Its specific antigen is unknown. One base away there is no much larger clone; base qualities are not given. In the prospective study, participants were 18 to 89 years old, resided in under 30 geographic areas of the United States, and were enrolled through a virtual design. In the prospective study, participants were assigned to cohorts based on the clinical history participants reported in a screening survey and a study questionnaire. Recovered participants in ImmuneRACE Cohort 3 were defined by two consecutive negative NP/OP PCR tests, clearance by a healthcare professional, or resolution of symptoms. In the prospective study, whole blood, serum and a nasopharyngeal or oropharyngeal swab were collected from each participant by mobile phlebotomists. Additional blood draws and questionnaires over a roughly two-month period could optionally be provided by prospective study participants. Before DNA extraction, blood samples from the prospective study were shipped at room temperature or frozen.

The immunoSEQ Assay, a bias-controlled multiplex PCR, was used to amplify TCRbeta CDR3 regions from genomic DNA. Per the source publication's procedure: Within the assay, amplification of reference gene primers was used to estimate how many nucleated cells each sample contained. Sequence reads were collapsed and filtered to measure the absolute abundance of every unique TCRbeta CDR3 rearrangement. For each sample, productive Simpson clonality was calculated by taking the square root of Simpson's diversity index across productive rearrangements. TCRdb took this table from immuneACCESS and kept in-frame rearrangements with V and J called. Such tables lack part of the clones; where checked against another copy, unresolved V genes explain under half of the gap, and the rest is unexplained. Clone size and the V and J calls come from that table; the DNA yielded D and trimming. In this sample the table shows 150,000 to 200,000 clones, roughly 88% of which occur a single time. The ten largest clones represent roughly 8.7% of the sample.

These data belong to a study of blood T cell repertoires in COVID-19 (dated by TCRdb to between 2020 and 2021). With respect to the entire study: Samples from collaborators originated in the United States, Italy and Spain and spanned both the acute and convalescent phases of COVID-19. The repertoires were made available in a free public database intended to serve as a resource for research on the immune response to SARS-CoV-2. HLA class I and class II types, where available, came from metadata supplied by the sample provider rather than from assay-based typing. The sample metadata nearly always contained a de-identified subject ID, COVID-19 status, age in years and sex. The samples were drawn from two sources: the first 160 participants of the ongoing ImmuneRACE study, and 1,254 subjects contributed by 6 global collaborators. The dataset comprised deeply sampled blood TCRbeta repertoires from subjects exposed to, actively infected with, or recovered from COVID-19. The material from the prospective study consisted of cDNA or gDNA derived from T cells, B-cell-depleted T cells, or PBMCs.

The research as a whole found: How much clinical and demographic metadata was included differed by source and by participant, and the metadata was provided uncurated.

There are 15 amino acids in the CDR3, from cysteine to phenylalanine inclusive. Left in the record is the CDR3 DNA by itself, 45 bases read in frame from the first base. From the germline V gene, CDR1 is SNHLY and CDR2 is FYNNEI. V is shortened by 7 bases, J by 4 bases, and the region joining them spans 19 bases. The specimen sequenced was PBMCs or T cells enriched from blood (not recorded which). The receptor's source is a woman between 25 and 40 years old who had recovered from COVID-19. The chain couples TRBV2 to TRBJ2-5; no confident D gene assignment can be made. The base sequence is TGTGCCAGCATCAAAGCTAGGCAGTCTCTAGAGACCCAGTACTTC. It encodes CASIKARQSLETQYF. This CDR3, with the reference TRBV2 and TRBJ2-5 proteins standing in past its ends, gives the full variable domain EPEVTQTPSHQVTQMGQEVILRCVPISNHLYFYWYRQILGQKVEFLVSFYNNEISEKSEIFDDQFSVERPDGSNFTLKIRSTKLEDSAMYFCASIKARQSLETQYFGPGTRLLVL.